One and the same sample provided the 27 T cell receptor beta chains below, sequenced in a study of response to subunit inactivated influenza vaccine. TCRdb processed the RT-PCR reads anew with MiXCR; each CDR3 protein has one entry. The repertoire holds about 650,000 distinct CDR3 sequences, 14% seen once, with about 7.6% in the top ten. Sequenced material: PBMCs from blood, taken 14 days before vaccination. Every receptor here comes from a man between 50 and 59 years old who received an inactivated influenza vaccine.

This clonotype was counted at least ten times. The CDR3 DNA reads as TGCAGCGTTGAAGTAGGGGGAGAGACCCAGTACTTC. Translating gives CSVEVGGETQYF. This chain connects TRBV29-1 to TRBJ2-5, with D perhaps matching TRBD1 (6 bases). Germline V gene sequence: CDR1 SQVTM, CDR2 ANQGSEA. CDR3 length: 12 residues. Trimming pared 1 base from V and 4 bases from J, leaving 7 bases between.

The J gene is TRBJ2-5, the V gene TRBV30, with D possibly TRBD1 on 5 matching bases. Germline loops: CDR1 GTSNPN, CDR2 SVGIG (reference sequence). V was clipped by 2 bases and J by 5 bases, with 15 bases between them. This CDR3 is 14 amino acids long. DNA of the CDR3: TGTGCCTGGAGTTCCACAGGTCTTTGGGAGACCCAGTACTTC. Its protein product is CAWSSTGLWETQYF.

This sequence joins TRBV5-1 and TRBJ2-1; 7 bases fit TRBD1. Germline CDR1 and CDR2: SGHRS and YFSETQ. The CDR3 totals 16 residues. With 0 bases clipped from V and 2 bases from J, the junction kept 5 bases outside the gene matches. The CDR3 nucleotides are TGCGCCAGCAGCTTGGTATCTGGGACAGCCTACAATGAGCAGTTCTTC. Translated, it gives CASSLVSGTAYNEQFF.

The V gene is TRBV4-3, the J gene TRBJ1-4; D is unresolved. Germline V gene sequence: CDR1 LGHNA, CDR2 YSLEER. This CDR3 spans 15 amino acids. V was cut by 0 bases and J by 10 bases, with 15 bases left in between. Here the CDR3 DNA reads TGCGCCAGCAGCCAAGAAGGGCAGACTCTGAGAAAACTGTTTTTT. It yields the protein CASSQEGQTLRKLFF.

This clonotype has a handful of counts. The J gene is TRBJ2-3, the V gene TRBV13, with 10 bases matching TRBD1. V gave up 4 bases and J gave up 1 base; unmatched junction bases: 11. Germline V gene data show CDR1 as PRHDT and CDR2 as FYEKMQ (reference sequence). CDR3 length: 18 amino acids. The CDR3 DNA sequence: TGTGCCAGCAGCTCCCAAGCTGCGGGGACAGGGGGCACAGATACGCAGTATTTT. Its translation is CASSSQAAGTGGTDTQYF.

This clonotype was observed at least ten times. The rearrangement uses TRBV12-3 or TRBV12-4 and TRBJ2-7; D is unresolved. The CDR3 is 15 residues long. V was cut by 1 base and J by 7 bases, with 17 bases left in between. Written as DNA, the CDR3 is TGTGCCAGCAGTTTAGGGAAGGGTGGCCCGGAGGAGCAGTACTTC. Protein sequence: CASSLGKGGPEEQYF.

There are a few counts of this clonotype. This chain connects TRBV18 to TRBJ2-3, with TRBD2 matching over 11 bases. The CDR3 sequence is 14 residues long. The V and J ends lost 10 bases and 3 bases, in that order; junction bases with no gene match: 6. Germline V gives CDR1 KGHSH, CDR2 LQKENI. The DNA of the CDR3 is TGTGCCACCCATACTAGCGGGAGTACAGATACGCAGTATTTT. It translates to CATHTSGSTDTQYF.

The V and J genes are TRBV11-2 and TRBJ2-1, with 14 bases lining up with TRBD2. Germline assignment: CDR1 SGHAT and CDR2 FQNNGV. V dropped 6 bases and J dropped 1; count of bases not matched to a gene: 5. The CDR3 has 17 residues. The CDR3 nucleotides read TGTGCCAGCAGTCGGACTAGCGGGAGGAATTCCTACAATGAGCAGTTCTTC. This translates into CASSRTSGRNSYNEQFF.

The rearrangement uses TRBV20-1 and TRBJ2-7; D possibly uses TRBD1 or TRBD2 (5 bases each). The CDR3 has 14 residues. V was cut by 0 bases and J by 2 bases, with 11 bases left in between. Per germline, CDR1 DFQATT and CDR2 SNEGSKA (reference sequence). CDR3 protein: CSAREFGTAYEQYF. DNA of the CDR3: TGCAGTGCTAGAGAGTTCGGGACGGCCTACGAGCAGTACTTC.

The chain carries TRBV7-9 and TRBJ1-2, with a tentative D call TRBD1 (5 bases). This CDR3 spans 12 amino acids. Per the germline V gene, CDR1 is SEHNR and CDR2 is FQNEAQ (reference sequence). V was clipped by 6 bases and J by 4 bases, with 9 bases between them. CDR3 loop: CASRTDSYGYTF. The CDR3 DNA follows: TGTGCCAGCAGAACCGACAGCTATGGCTACACCTTC. Full variable domain (missing parts from reference TRBV7-9 and TRBJ1-2): DTGVSQNPRHKITKRGQNVTFRCDPISEHNRLYWYRQTLGQGPEFLTYFQNEAQLEKSRLLSDRFSAERPKGSFSTLEIQRTEQGDSAMYLCASRTDSYGYTFGSGTRLTVV.

The chain joins TRBV29-1 to TRBJ2-7, with a possible D match to TRBD2 (6 bases). The CDR3 sequence is 12 residues long. Trimming shortened V by 3 bases and J by 3 bases, and 9 bases separated the two germline ends. Germline lookup yields CDR1 SQVTM and CDR2 ANQGSEA. In DNA, the CDR3 is TGCAGCGTTGAGGAGGGCAACTACGAGCAGTACTTC. Protein: CSVEEGNYEQYF.

The gene calls are TRBV3-1 and TRBJ2-7; D is undetermined. The CDR3 runs 17 residues. Trimming shortened V by 3 bases and J by 0 bases, and 18 bases separated the two germline ends. The germline gives CDR1 LGHDT, CDR2 YNNKEL (reference sequence). Here the CDR3 DNA reads TGTGCCAGCAGCCACTCCTTAGGGCAGGCAGGCTCCTACGAGCAGTACTTC. It translates to CASSHSLGQAGSYEQYF.

This clonotype was picked up many times. The chain links TRBV12-3 or TRBV12-4 to TRBJ1-5; no clear D. The CDR3 has 15 residues. V was trimmed by 5 bases and J by 1 base, leaving 12 bases between them. This chain's CDR3 is CASSVADASNQPQHF. CDR3 nucleotides: TGTGCCAGCAGTGTGGCCGATGCGAGCAATCAGCCCCAGCATTTT.

This clonotype showed up many times. The J gene is TRBJ1-6, the V gene TRBV5-1; 7 bases match TRBD1. V shed 4 bases, J shed 0 bases, and the junction held 4 bases outside the gene matches. The CDR3 is 16 residues long. Germline V CDR1 and CDR2: SGHRS, YFSETQ. The CDR3 DNA reads TGCGCCAGCAGCCTACAGGGGAGCTCCTATAATTCACCCCTCCACTTT. Translating it yields CASSLQGSSYNSPLHF.

In this sample, this clonotype turned up a few times. The rearrangement joins TRBV5-1 to TRBJ2-2; the D gene is possibly TRBD1 (5 bases). Germline loops: CDR1 SGHRS, CDR2 YFSETQ. Trimming removed 0 bases from V and 1 base from J, with 10 bases in between. The CDR3 totals 16 residues. DNA for the CDR3: TGCGCCAGCAGCTTGGTTGGGGCCCGGAACACCGGGGAGCTGTTTTTT. The encoded protein is CASSLVGARNTGELFF. The whole variable domain, filled in from reference TRBV5-1 and TRBJ2-2, reads KAGVTQTPRYLIKTRGQQVTLSCSPISGHRSVSWYQQTPGQGLQFLFEYFSETQRNKGNFPGRFSGRQFSNSRSEMNVSTLELGDSALYLCASSLVGARNTGELFFGEGSRLTVL.

This clonotype was observed a few times. The CDR3 protein is CASNLDSSTDTQYF. For the CDR3, the DNA is TGTGCCAGCAATTTGGACAGCAGCACAGATACGCAGTATTTT. The genes are TRBV5-6 and TRBJ2-3, with D possibly TRBD1 on 6 matching bases. This CDR3 contains 14 residues. Trimming pared 6 bases from V and 0 bases from J, leaving 11 bases between. Germline V gene data show CDR1 as SGHDT and CDR2 as YYEEEE.

The genes are TRBV7-9 and TRBJ1-5, with D possibly matching TRBD1 (6 bases). The germline V gene encodes CDR1 SEHNR and CDR2 FQNEAQ (reference sequence). V was cut by 5 bases and J by 2 bases, with 16 bases left in between. CDR3 length: 16 residues. Written as DNA, the CDR3 is TGTGCCAGCAGCGCCGGACAGTCGAAACGCAATCAGCCCCAGCATTTT. It is translated as CASSAGQSKRNQPQHF.

This clonotype showed up many times. The V call is TRBV11-2, the J call TRBJ2-7; 11 nucleotides match TRBD2. Trimming took 1 base from V and 0 from J; bases not matched to a gene: 11. CDR1 SGHAT and CDR2 FQNNGV come from the germline V gene. CDR3 length: 19 amino acids. The CDR3 protein is CASSLGLAGTTYRSYEQYF. Here the CDR3 DNA reads TGTGCCAGCAGCTTAGGACTAGCGGGGACTACCTATCGCTCCTACGAGCAGTACTTC.

The gene calls are TRBV28 and TRBJ2-7; D call uncertain. The CDR3 has 13 residues. CDR1 is MDHEN and CDR2 is SYDVKM in the germline V gene. V shed 5 bases and J shed 2 bases, with 10 bases lying between them. The CDR3 DNA reads TGTGCCAGCAGTCCGCACAGTACCTACGAGCAGTACTTC. It yields the protein CASSPHSTYEQYF.

This chain links TRBV4-3 with TRBJ1-4, with unresolved D. This CDR3 comprises 14 residues. Looked up from germline, CDR1 is LGHNA and CDR2 is YSLEER. Trimming cost V 0 bases and J 8 bases, with 10 bases left between them. In DNA, the CDR3 is TGCGCCAGCAGCCAAGAATATCACGCGGAAAAACTGTTTTTT. This translates into CASSQEYHAEKLFF.

This chain joins TRBV28 and TRBJ1-6, with D unclear. Trimming took off 6 bases at V and 6 bases at J, with 3 bases between the two ends. Germline loops: CDR1 MDHEN, CDR2 SYDVKM. CDR3 size: 11 residues. This CDR3 is CASRANSPLHF. As DNA, the CDR3 is TGTGCCAGCAGGGCTAATTCACCCCTCCACTTT.

This clonotype was seen a few times. The chain recombines TRBV4-1 with TRBJ2-5; no clear D gene. CDR3 length: 15 residues. V gave up 3 bases and J gave up 2 bases, with 13 bases separating them. CDR1 and CDR2 from the germline V gene are MGHRA and YSYEKL. DNA of the CDR3: TGCGCCAGCAGCCAGGATTCCAGGAGACAAGAGACCCAGTACTTC. Amino acid sequence: CASSQDSRRQETQYF.

At least ten counts were recorded for this clonotype. The V call is TRBV7-3, the J call TRBJ2-1; 9 positions match TRBD2. Germline-derived CDR1 and CDR2 are SGHTA and FQGTGA. The CDR3 sequence is 15 residues long. Trimming at V came to 5 bases and at J to 6 bases, leaving 8 bases not matched to a gene. The CDR3 nucleotides read TGTGCCAGCAGCAATCGGACTAGCGCGGTCAATGAGCAGTTCTTC. As protein: CASSNRTSAVNEQFF.

Only a few counts were recorded for this clonotype. The rearrangement links TRBV5-1 to TRBJ2-3, with D possibly matching TRBD1 (6 bases). Looked up from germline, CDR1 is SGHRS and CDR2 is YFSETQ. This CDR3 has 13 amino acids. The V and J ends lost 6 bases and 1 base respectively, with 9 bases between them. The CDR3 DNA reads TGCGCCAGCACCAAGGGGGGCACAGATACGCAGTATTTT. Residues: CASTKGGTDTQYF.

The genes are TRBV7-8 and TRBJ2-7; 8 positions agree with TRBD2. The CDR3 spans 15 residues. CDR1 and CDR2 (germline): SGHVS, FQNEAQ. V lost 3 bases, J lost 4 bases, and 8 bases stayed unmatched. DNA of the CDR3: TGTGCCAGCAGCTTGTATCGGGAGGGCATTTACGAGCAGTACTTC. This encodes CASSLYREGIYEQYF.

This clonotype was seen only a few times. The genes are TRBV5-1 and TRBJ2-4; D tentatively fits TRBD1 or TRBD2 (5 bases each). CDR1 SGHRS and CDR2 YFSETQ come from the germline V gene. The CDR3 length is 16 residues. The ends were cut back, 0 bases at V and 3 bases at J, with 13 bases in the middle. CDR3 residues: CASSLAGTVGKNIQYF. As DNA, the CDR3 is TGCGCCAGCAGCTTGGCCGGGACCGTGGGCAAAAACATTCAGTACTTC.

This clonotype was observed a handful of times. The chain couples TRBV4-3 to TRBJ1-1; D is perhaps TRBD1 (5 bases). This CDR3 comprises 15 residues. CDR1 and CDR2 from the germline V gene are LGHNA and YSLEER. V shed 4 bases and J shed 5 bases, with 17 bases lying between them. CDR3 amino acids: CASSRASGVGTEAFF. The CDR3 coding sequence is TGCGCCAGCAGCCGGGCCTCGGGGGTTGGAACTGAAGCTTTCTTT.